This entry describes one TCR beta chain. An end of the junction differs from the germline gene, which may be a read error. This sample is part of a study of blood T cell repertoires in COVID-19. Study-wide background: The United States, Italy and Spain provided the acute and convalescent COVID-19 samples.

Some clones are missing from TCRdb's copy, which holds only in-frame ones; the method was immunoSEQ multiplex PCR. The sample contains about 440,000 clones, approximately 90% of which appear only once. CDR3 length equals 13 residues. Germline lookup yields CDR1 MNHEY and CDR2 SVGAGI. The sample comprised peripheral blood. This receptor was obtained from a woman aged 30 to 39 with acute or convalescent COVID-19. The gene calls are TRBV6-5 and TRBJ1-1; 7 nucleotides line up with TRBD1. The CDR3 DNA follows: TGTGCCAGCACTTACCAGGGGGGCACTGAAGCTTTCTTT. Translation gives CASTYQGGTEAFF.